Listed here are 5 T cell receptor beta chains from one sample, sequenced in a study of blood T cell repertoires in COVID-19. TCRdb's copy holds only in-frame clones and misses some; the assay was immunoSEQ multiplex PCR. The repertoire holds 200,000 to 300,000 clones, 70% to 90% seen once, with 3% in the top ten. What was sequenced was peripheral blood. All receptors come from a man younger than 35 with active or convalescent COVID-19.

V gene TRBV24-1 combines with J gene TRBJ2-5; TRBD1 matches at 7 bases. In germline, CDR1 is KGHDR, CDR2 SFDVKD. This CDR3 is 17 amino acids long. V trimming: 7 bases; J trimming: 3 bases; junction bases outside the gene matches: 16. CDR3 DNA: TGTGCCACCAGGGACCCAGGGACAGTTAGAACAGAAGAGACCCAGTACTTC. Translating gives CATRDPGTVRTEETQYF.

The chain uses TRBV6-6 and TRBJ1-4, with 9 bases aligning to TRBD1. Germline assignment: CDR1 MNHNY and CDR2 SVGAGI (reference sequence). With V trimmed by 5 bases and J by 8 bases, 6 bases remained unmatched. This CDR3 is 14 amino acids long. CDR3 coding DNA: TGTGCCAGCAGTACGGACAGGGGAGGCGAAAAACTGTTTTTT. Protein product: CASSTDRGGEKLFF.

The rearrangement uses TRBV28 and TRBJ1-1; 7 bases match TRBD1. Germline V gene sequence: CDR1 MDHEN, CDR2 SYDVKM. J lost 4 bases, V lost 7 bases, and 9 bases had no gene match. CDR3 length: 14 amino acids. This CDR3 is CASTIQGGGTEAFF. CDR3 bases: TGTGCCAGCACCATTCAGGGGGGTGGCACTGAAGCTTTCTTT.

V is TRBV7-2 and J is TRBJ2-7; D unclear. This CDR3 is 14 amino acids long. Germline V gene sequence: CDR1 SGHTA, CDR2 FQGNSA. V lost 1 base and J 3 bases, leaving 10 bases between the germline ends. The CDR3 loop is CASSLDATYYEQYF. The CDR3 nucleotides are TGTGCCAGCAGCTTAGATGCCACTTACTACGAGCAGTACTTC.

This chain uses TRBV2 with TRBJ1-2; D ambiguous. The CDR3 has 13 residues. The ends were cut back, 6 bases at V and 7 bases at J, with 15 bases in the middle. Germline V gene lookup returns CDR1 SNHLY and CDR2 FYNNEI. CDR3 sequence reads: CASSLDKGVGYTF. The CDR3 DNA follows: TGTGCCAGCAGCTTAGATAAGGGAGTTGGCTACACCTTC.